This T cell receptor beta chain comes out of a study of beta chain features in type 1 diabetes. Study-wide context: Comparable age, gender and cell yields were observed in patients relative to healthy donors.

This CDR3 region has 16 residues. Between the trimmed V and J ends, which lost 3 bases and 2 bases, there was a span of 17 bases. Germline CDR1 reads MNHEY; CDR2 reads SMNVEV (reference sequence). Study-wide results and caveats: Unsettled here was the matter of whether HLA type influences TCRB rearrangement.

A note on this clone: The antigen is not known.

Since all of the isolated RNA was reverse transcribed, expressed TCRB transcripts were what got sequenced. Sequencing produced, on average, around 980,000 reads for the stem cell-like memory T cell samples. The table came from immunoSEQ multiplex PCR; TCRdb's copy has only in-frame clones and leaves some out. The sample yields approximately 120,000 clones, almost 40% seen once. Sequencing was done on a sample of stem cell memory CD4+ T cells from blood. The TCR sequence derives from a woman aged 18-30 years in good health. This chain uses TRBV27 with TRBJ2-7; TRBD2 is a possible D gene (5 bases). The CDR3 reads CASSFAGLLTPYEQYF. The CDR3 region has the DNA TGTGCCAGCAGTTTTGCGGGCTTACTTACTCCCTACGAGCAGTACTTC.